The next 17 T cell receptor beta chains were all read from a single sample in a study of CD8 T cells in Susac syndrome. Roughly 0.5 to 1 ug RNA was reverse transcribed with random hexamers. TCRdb redid the calling of the immunoSEQ multiplex PCR reads with MiXCR, one entry per CDR3 protein. The table shows under 200,000 distinct CDR3 sequences, with 90% to 95% occurring only once. Sequencing was performed on CD4+ T cells from PBMCs. The receptors come from a human donor with Susac syndrome.

The chain has TRBV9 and TRBJ2-5; 7 bases map to TRBD2. The germline CDR1 and CDR2 sequences are SGDLS and YYNGEE. V lost 4 bases to trimming and J lost 7 bases; unmatched junction nucleotides: 19. CDR3 size: 17 residues. The CDR3 region has the DNA TGTGCCAGCAGCTCCGACTCTGGGACTACCCACGGGGGGACCCAGTACTTC. This gives the protein CASSSDSGTTHGGTQYF.

V usage is TRBV18 and J usage is TRBJ2-7; maybe TRBD1 (6 bases). Germline V gene sequence: CDR1 KGHSH, CDR2 LQKENI. V lost 2 bases to trimming and J lost 0 bases, with 11 bases between them. The CDR3 is 15 residues long. CDR3 bases: TGTGCCAGCTCACCAGGGACACCAAGCTCCTACGAGCAGTACTTC. Its translation: CASSPGTPSSYEQYF.

V usage is TRBV3-1 and J usage is TRBJ2-7; D uncertain. Trimming left V 5 bases short and J 6 bases short, with 8 bases between. The CDR3 extends over 11 amino acids. The germline CDR1 and CDR2 sequences are LGHDT and YNNKEL (reference sequence). As DNA, the CDR3 is TGTGCCAGCAGCGAAGGGTCCGAGCAGTACTTC. It is translated as CASSEGSEQYF.

This chain uses TRBV7-9 with TRBJ2-5, with unresolved D. CDR3 size: 12 residues. V was clipped by 5 bases and J by 2 bases, with 6 bases between them. CDR1 is SEHNR and CDR2 is FQNEAQ in the germline V gene (reference sequence). DNA for the CDR3: TGTGCCAGCAGCAAACAACAAGAGACCCAGTACTTC. It yields the protein CASSKQQETQYF.

The chain uses TRBV7-3 and TRBJ2-1; 11 bases agree with TRBD2. The CDR3 runs to 17 residues. V lost 3 bases to trimming and J lost 7 bases; unmatched junction nucleotides: 11. Germline CDR1 reads SGHTA; CDR2 reads FQGTGA. The CDR3 sequence: CASSLQVAGGPKNEQFF. CDR3 DNA sequence: TGTGCCAGCAGCTTGCAAGTAGCGGGGGGGCCTAAGAATGAGCAGTTCTTC.

The rearrangement links TRBV20-1 to TRBJ2-5, with 8 bases fitting TRBD2. Germline values: CDR1 DFQATT, CDR2 SNEGSKA (reference sequence). Losses at the gene ends were 4 bases for V and 5 bases for J; bases not matched to a gene: 9. The CDR3 loop spans 14 amino acids. The CDR3 is CSATGTSALETQYF. The CDR3 bases are TGCAGTGCTACCGGGACTAGTGCGTTGGAGACCCAGTACTTC.

The chain employs TRBV3-1 and TRBJ1-5; D unclear. CDR3 size: 13 residues. The germline gives CDR1 LGHDT, CDR2 YNNKEL (reference sequence). V shed 5 bases and J shed 7 bases, with 12 bases lying between them. In DNA, the CDR3 is TGTGCCAGCAGCACTAGACCGGAGCAGCCCCAGCATTTT. As protein: CASSTRPEQPQHF.

This sequence joins TRBV6-5 and TRBJ1-6; D uncertain. Looked up from germline, CDR1 is MNHEY and CDR2 is SVGAGI. Trimming took off 7 bases at V and 9 bases at J, with 13 bases between the two ends. There are 13 residues in the CDR3. The CDR3 nucleotides are TGTGCCAGCACCTCGAGAGTGGCTTCACCCCTCCACTTT. It translates to CASTSRVASPLHF.

This chain uses TRBV4-3 with TRBJ2-7; maybe TRBD2 (6 bases). The germline V and J ends were trimmed by 1 base and 3 bases, with 10 bases remaining between them. Germline CDR1 reads LGHNA; CDR2 reads YSLEER. The CDR3 has 14 amino acids. The CDR3: CASSQGGGNYEQYF. CDR3 in DNA: TGCGCCAGCAGCCAAGGTGGCGGGAACTACGAGCAGTACTTC.

The genes are TRBV7-9 and TRBJ1-2; perhaps TRBD1 as D (6 bases). V lost 5 bases and J 7 bases, leaving 11 bases between the germline ends. CDR1 is SEHNR, CDR2 FQNEAQ, per germline (reference sequence). The CDR3 has 12 amino acids. In DNA form, the CDR3 reads TGTGCCAGCAGCGGAACAGGGATTGGCTACACCTTC. Encoded protein: CASSGTGIGYTF.

The rearrangement joins TRBV18 to TRBJ2-3; 8 nucleotides align to TRBD1. The CDR3 runs to 15 residues. Unmatched junction bases numbered 9, after V lost 6 bases and J lost 4 bases. CDR1 and CDR2 (germline): KGHSH, LQKENI. CDR3 in DNA: TGTGCCAGCTCCCAAGGGGACAGGCGGTCAGATACGCAGTATTTT. As protein: CASSQGDRRSDTQYF.

This clonotype was seen only a few times. The chain links TRBV7-9 to TRBJ1-2; the D is unclear. The CDR3 has 13 residues. CDR1 SEHNR and CDR2 FQNEAQ come from the germline V gene (reference sequence). V was cut by 3 bases and J by 3 bases, with 8 bases left in between. The DNA for the CDR3 is TGTGCCAGCAGCTTGAGGGAGGACTATGGCTACACCTTC. It translates to CASSLREDYGYTF.

The rearrangement uses TRBV2 and TRBJ1-2; D is undetermined. Trimming stripped 8 bases from V and 4 bases from J, with 14 bases between. Germline CDR1 is SNHLY and CDR2 is FYNNEI. The CDR3 spans 13 residues. The CDR3 DNA follows: TGTGCCAGCGGCGAGGGAAACGGCTATGGCTACACCTTC. Translated, it gives CASGEGNGYGYTF.

This clonotype has only one observation. The CDR3, as DNA: TGTGCCTGGCAGCGGGGGGGCCTTGGAGATACGCAGTATTTT. This encodes CAWQRGGLGDTQYF. The genes are TRBV30 and TRBJ2-3; TRBD2 aligns across 10 bases. The V gene's germline CDR1 is GTSNPN and CDR2 SVGIG (reference sequence). There are 14 residues in the CDR3. V lost 5 bases to trimming and J lost 5 bases; unmatched junction nucleotides: 7.

This rearrangement joins TRBV4-3 to TRBJ2-1; TRBD2 agrees at 8 bases. Trimming at V came to 4 bases and at J to 4 bases, leaving 9 bases not matched to a gene. The CDR3 is 16 amino acids. Germline V CDR1 and CDR2: LGHNA, YSLEER. The CDR3 reads CASSPLSGGAYNEQFF. The DNA of the CDR3 is TGCGCCAGCAGCCCACTTTCCGGGGGGGCTTACAATGAGCAGTTCTTC.

V gene TRBV9 combines with J gene TRBJ1-2; 8 bases align to TRBD1. The CDR3 has 14 amino acids. Trimming cost V 0 bases and J 8 bases; bases outside gene matches: 6. Germline CDR1 SGDLS, CDR2 YYNGEE. CDR3 protein: CASSVGTGPRGYTF. DNA of the CDR3: TGTGCCAGCAGCGTAGGGACAGGGCCCCGGGGCTACACCTTC.

This clonotype turned up a few times. The chain combines TRBV20-1 with TRBJ2-5, with TRBD1 matching over 8 bases. The CDR3 loop spans 13 amino acids. Germline CDR1 and CDR2: DFQATT and SNEGSKA (reference sequence). The ends lost 5 bases at V and 4 bases at J; junction bases unmatched: 6. CDR3 protein: CSASWTGLETQYF. Written as DNA, the CDR3 is TGCAGTGCTTCGTGGACAGGGTTAGAGACCCAGTACTTC.